This TCR beta chain was observed in a study of cytomegalovirus exposure and HLA in healthy donors. Points from the study as a whole: Analysis was carried out at a later point, and it linked a missense DCLRE1C variant to TCR beta V- and J-gene trimming. The study reported that TCR beta sequences accurately predicted HLA-A and HLA-B alleles in most subjects. Previous analysis showed most TCR beta V segments were productive about 90% or about 30% of the time. As confirmed in vitro, three CMV-associated chains were specific for CMV antigens.

In the case of this clone: Its antigen is as yet unknown.

With V trimmed by 4 bases and J by 7 bases, 13 bases remained unmatched. The CDR3 has 15 residues. CDR1 is SGHNT, CDR2 YYREEE, per germline (reference sequence). The PCR made use of 60 Vbeta and 13 Jbeta primers. Profiling relied on immunoSEQ multiplex PCR, and the TCRdb table lists in-frame clones only, not all of them. Among about 130,000 clones listed, 70% to 80% were seen once. The chain carries TRBV5-4 and TRBJ2-5; TRBD2 aligns across 7 bases. The sample comprised PBMCs. The TCR was taken from a man younger than 40 in good health and CMV-seronegative. The chain's CDR3 is CASSLSQLGEGTQYF. The CDR3 nucleotides are TGTGCCAGCAGCCTATCTCAATTAGGGGAGGGGACCCAGTACTTC. The variable domain in full, with the rest retrieved from reference TRBV5-4 and TRBJ2-5, is ETGVTQSPTHLIKTRGQQVTLRCSSQSGHNTVSWYQQALGQGPQFIFQYYREEENGRGNFPPRFSGLQFPNYSSELNVNALELDDSALYLCASSLSQLGEGTQYFGPGTRLLVL.